One and the same sample provided the 25 T cell receptor beta chains below, sequenced in a study of technical replicates of blood from a handful of donors. Clones were sequenced by immunoSEQ multiplex PCR, and TCRdb holds only the in-frame ones, with some missing. Of tens of thousands of clones in the sample, 94% are singletons; the top ten hold about 0.24%. Material: T cells isolated from PBMCs. Receptors were obtained from a human donor in good health.

The V call is TRBV7-9, the J call TRBJ1-2, with D hard to call. The CDR3 loop spans 11 amino acids. The V and J ends lost 4 bases and 8 bases respectively, with 8 bases between them. Germline CDR1 is SEHNR and CDR2 is FQNEAQ (reference sequence). The CDR3: CASSYARGYTF. The CDR3, as DNA: TGTGCCAGCAGCTACGCGAGGGGCTACACCTTC.

The chain recombines TRBV7-9 with TRBJ2-7; D might be TRBD2 (6 bases). Germline lookup yields CDR1 SEHNR and CDR2 FQNEAQ (reference sequence). The CDR3 is 17 amino acids. Between the trimmed V and J ends, which lost 5 bases and 4 bases, there was a span of 24 bases. Written as DNA, the CDR3 is TGTGCCAGCAGCCCTGGGACTCGCTCCAGGTATCGTTACGAGCAGTACTTC. It specifies CASSPGTRSRYRYEQYF.

This chain uses TRBV18 with TRBJ2-1, with 9 bases that match TRBD2. Trimming cost V 0 bases and J 3 bases; bases outside gene matches: 6. The CDR3 runs to 17 residues. Per germline, CDR1 KGHSH and CDR2 LQKENI. CDR3 loop: CASSPPGRGGNYNEQFF. CDR3 sequence (DNA): TGTGCCAGCTCACCACCGGGGCGGGGGGGGAACTACAATGAGCAGTTCTTC.

This chain uses TRBV11-3 with TRBJ1-1, with TRBD1 as a possible D gene (6 bases). V was clipped by 5 bases and J by 6 bases, with 16 bases between them. The CDR3 is 14 amino acids. Germline V gene data show CDR1 as SGHNT and CDR2 as YENEEA. The CDR3 loop is CASSPQGWKAEAFF. The CDR3 coding sequence is TGTGCCAGCAGCCCACAGGGTTGGAAGGCTGAAGCTTTCTTT.

This clone was recorded only once. The chain joins TRBV7-9 to TRBJ2-1; 7 nucleotides line up with TRBD1. Trimming removed 5 bases from V and 5 bases from J; junction bases left unmatched: 9. From germline, CDR1 is SEHNR and CDR2 FQNEAQ (reference sequence). The CDR3 spans 15 residues. The CDR3 is CASSPPGQVDNEQFF. The CDR3, as DNA: TGTGCCAGCAGCCCCCCCGGACAGGTCGACAATGAGCAGTTCTTC.

The chain carries TRBV11-2 and TRBJ1-1, with a tentative D call TRBD1 (5 bases). Trimming pared 3 bases from V and 0 bases from J, leaving 11 bases between. The length of the CDR3 is 15 residues. Per the germline V gene, CDR1 is SGHAT and CDR2 is FQNNGV. The CDR3 loop is CASSLSQVMNTEAFF. CDR3 in DNA: TGTGCCAGCAGCTTGTCACAGGTTATGAACACTGAAGCTTTCTTT.

The table lists this clone with a count of one. The J gene is TRBJ2-1, the V gene TRBV2; 8 bases match TRBD2. Trimming removed 10 bases from V and 7 bases from J; junction bases left unmatched: 3. The CDR3 extends over 11 amino acids. Germline V gives CDR1 SNHLY, CDR2 FYNNEI. The CDR3 DNA reads as TGTGCCAAACTAGCGGCTAATGAGCAGTTCTTC. Its translation is CAKLAANEQFF. The complete variable domain, with remaining parts taken from reference TRBV2 and TRBJ2-1, reads EPEVTQTPSHQVTQMGQEVILRCVPISNHLYFYWYRQILGQKVEFLVSFYNNEISEKSEIFDDQFSVERPDGSNFTLKIRSTKLEDSAMYFCAKLAANEQFFGPGTRLTVL.

This chain uses TRBV9 with TRBJ2-1; weak D call: TRBD2 (5 bases). The CDR3 is 14 amino acids. In germline, CDR1 is SGDLS, CDR2 YYNGEE. Between the trimmed V and J ends, which lost 8 bases and 0 bases, there was a span of 12 bases. The CDR3 is CASSTGISYNEQFF. CDR3 in DNA: TGTGCCAGTTCTACGGGGATCTCCTACAATGAGCAGTTCTTC.

The CDR3 DNA sequence: TGTGCCAGCACTCCGTCAGTACTAGCGACTAAGTTGTACCAAGAGACCCAGTACTTC. Protein: CASTPSVLATKLYQETQYF. J is TRBJ2-5 and V is TRBV28, with 7 positions matching TRBD2. This CDR3 spans 19 amino acids. V trimming: 7 bases; J trimming: 0 bases; junction bases outside the gene matches: 20. Looked up from germline, CDR1 is MDHEN and CDR2 is SYDVKM.

This chain uses TRBV28 with TRBJ2-5; a possible D gene is TRBD2 (6 bases). This CDR3 region has 14 residues. V lost 5 bases and J 0 bases, leaving 10 bases between the germline ends. Germline V gives CDR1 MDHEN, CDR2 SYDVKM. CDR3 residues: CASSLLAHQETQYF. The CDR3 DNA reads as TGTGCCAGCAGTCTTCTAGCGCACCAAGAGACCCAGTACTTC.

CDR3 loop: CASTPQGRDTQYF. DNA of the CDR3: TGTGCCAGCACCCCACAGGGAAGGGATACGCAGTATTTT. This chain uses TRBV7-9 with TRBJ2-3, with a weak D call TRBD1 (6 bases). Germline CDR1 reads SEHNR; CDR2 reads FQNEAQ (reference sequence). The V end was cut by 7 bases, the J end by 6 bases, with 14 bases between. The CDR3 sequence is 13 residues long.

This rearrangement joins TRBV10-3 to TRBJ1-2; D call uncertain. Trimming removed 6 bases at V and 0 bases at J, with 8 bases between. The CDR3 covers 13 residues. In germline, CDR1 is ENHRY, CDR2 SYGVKD. The DNA of the CDR3 is TGTGCCATCAGCCCCGGGACTAACTATGGCTACACCTTC. Translation: CAISPGTNYGYTF.

The V gene is TRBV30, the J gene TRBJ1-5; D is perhaps TRBD1 (6 bases). The germline gives CDR1 GTSNPN, CDR2 SVGIG (reference sequence). The CDR3 extends over 17 amino acids. V was shortened by 4 bases and J by 5 bases, with 24 bases between the two germline ends. DNA of the CDR3: TGTGCCTGGACAGGGGCCCTGGTTCCAGCGGTGGATCAGCCCCAGCATTTT. This encodes CAWTGALVPAVDQPQHF.

The rearrangement uses TRBV16 and TRBJ1-5; no definite D call. Germline V gene lookup returns CDR1 KGHSY and CDR2 FQNENV. The CDR3 is 14 amino acids. Deletions cut 2 bases from V and 3 bases from J, with 8 bases between. The CDR3 nucleotides are TGTGCCAGCAGCCAAGGCCAGATCAATCAGCCCCAGCATTTT. Its translation: CASSQGQINQPQHF.

The genes are TRBV29-1 and TRBJ2-5, with 9 nucleotides matching TRBD2. CDR3 length: 14 residues. V gave up 3 bases and J gave up 4 bases; unmatched junction bases: 6. The germline gives CDR1 SQVTM, CDR2 ANQGSEA. As DNA, the CDR3 is TGCAGCGTTGATGGCGGGGGGGCGGGAGAGACCCAGTACTTC. Translating gives CSVDGGGAGETQYF.

The chain joins TRBV5-1 to TRBJ2-2; 8 bases align to TRBD1. Germline lookup yields CDR1 SGHRS and CDR2 YFSETQ. There are 15 residues in the CDR3. V was pared by 4 bases and J by 1 base, with 3 bases of the junction left unmatched. CDR3 loop: CASSTGQGNTGELFF. CDR3 coding DNA: TGCGCCAGCAGCACCGGACAGGGGAACACCGGGGAGCTGTTTTTT. Using reference TRBV5-1 and TRBJ2-2 for the parts outside the CDR3, the full variable domain is KAGVTQTPRYLIKTRGQQVTLSCSPISGHRSVSWYQQTPGQGLQFLFEYFSETQRNKGNFPGRFSGRQFSNSRSEMNVSTLELGDSALYLCASSTGQGNTGELFFGEGSRLTVL.

CDR3 in amino acids: CASSQRIRGQETQYF. The CDR3 DNA reads TGTGCCAGCAGCCAACGCATTCGGGGCCAAGAGACCCAGTACTTC. This chain uses TRBV14 with TRBJ2-5, with D maybe TRBD2 (5 bases). V lost 2 bases and J 1 base, leaving 11 bases between the germline ends. CDR1 and CDR2 (germline): SGHDN, FVKESK. The CDR3 covers 15 residues.

This sequence joins TRBV6-1 and TRBJ2-2, with 7 bases matching TRBD1. The J segment lost 8 bases and the V segment lost 6 bases, leaving 12 bases of the junction unmatched. The CDR3 runs 15 residues. CDR1 and CDR2 (germline): MNHNS, SASEGT. The CDR3 loop reads CASRGITGVGGELFF. CDR3 in DNA: TGTGCCAGCAGAGGCATTACAGGGGTCGGGGGGGAGCTGTTTTTT.

This chain joins TRBV6-1 and TRBJ2-1; 8 bases agree with TRBD1. The trim removed 8 bases at V and 5 bases at J, leaving 11 bases unmatched. Germline CDR1 MNHNS, CDR2 SASEGT. The CDR3 contains 15 residues. The CDR3 loop is CASDELGQANNEQFF. The CDR3 coding sequence is TGTGCCAGCGATGAACTGGGACAGGCAAACAATGAGCAGTTCTTC.

The rearrangement joins TRBV7-2 to TRBJ1-1; 9 bases align to TRBD1. Germline values: CDR1 SGHTA, CDR2 FQGNSA. The CDR3 runs 11 residues. V lost 5 bases and J lost 11; bases outside the gene matches: 3. The CDR3 sequence is CASSPDRGAFF. The CDR3 region has the DNA TGTGCCAGCAGCCCCGACAGGGGGGCTTTCTTT.

This rearrangement joins TRBV7-9 to TRBJ2-2; D may be TRBD1 (5 bases). The V and J ends lost 5 bases and 9 bases respectively, with 10 bases between them. CDR1 and CDR2 (germline): SEHNR, FQNEAQ (reference sequence). This CDR3 region has 12 residues. CDR3 region: CASSPRVRELFF. The CDR3 DNA sequence: TGTGCCAGCAGCCCCAGGGTCAGGGAGCTGTTTTTT. The full variable domain, in which reference TRBV7-9 and TRBJ2-2 provide the parts outside the CDR3, is DTGVSQNPRHKITKRGQNVTFRCDPISEHNRLYWYRQTLGQGPEFLTYFQNEAQLEKSRLLSDRFSAERPKGSFSTLEIQRTEQGDSAMYLCASSPRVRELFFGEGSRLTVL.

This chain connects TRBV14 to TRBJ1-2; no definite D call. This CDR3 region has 13 residues. V lost 2 bases, J lost 4 bases, and 8 bases lay in between. Germline V gene data show CDR1 as SGHDN and CDR2 as FVKESK. CDR3 loop: CASSQTVIYGYTF. Written as DNA, the CDR3 is TGTGCCAGCAGCCAAACGGTGATCTATGGCTACACCTTC.

This clone was observed once. The rearrangement uses TRBV9 and TRBJ1-1; a possible D gene is TRBD1 (5 bases). The CDR3 is 15 amino acids. Germline values: CDR1 SGDLS, CDR2 YYNGEE. The V end lost 4 bases, the J end lost 4 bases, and 17 bases lay between the germline ends. The CDR3 spells CASSPSGVRSTEAFF. For the CDR3, the DNA is TGTGCCAGCAGCCCGTCGGGGGTACGAAGCACTGAAGCTTTCTTT.

The CDR3: CASRVPGNTEAFF. The DNA for the CDR3 is TGTGCCAGCAGGGTACCAGGGAACACTGAAGCTTTCTTT. This chain links TRBV2 with TRBJ1-1; D unresolved. The CDR3 extends over 13 amino acids. The V and J ends lost 6 bases and 1 base respectively, with 9 bases between them. In germline, CDR1 is SNHLY, CDR2 FYNNEI.

V gene TRBV7-9 combines with J gene TRBJ2-3; 10 bases are a match to TRBD2. Germline assignment: CDR1 SEHNR and CDR2 FQNEAQ (reference sequence). After removal of 3 bases from V and 0 bases from J, the junction contained 3 bases not matched to a gene. This CDR3 is 16 amino acids long. The CDR3, as DNA: TGTGCCAGCAGCTTTCCAGCGGGAGGGAGCACAGATACGCAGTATTTT. The encoded protein is CASSFPAGGSTDTQYF.